The present T cell receptor beta chain was sequenced within a study of beta chain features in type 1 diabetes. General observations from the study: With patients and controls alike, PCR might favor shorter templates to an equal degree. Shorter TCRB CDR3s, moderately but significantly so, marked every one of the four CD4+ subsets in Type 1 diabetes patients.

Details on this clone: Its antigen is still unknown.

Germline assignment: CDR1 SGHRS and CDR2 YFSETQ. V was shortened by 4 bases and J by 5 bases, with 13 bases between the two germline ends. The CDR3 has 14 amino acids. Expressed TCRB transcripts were sequenced because the isolated RNA had all been reverse transcribed beforehand. Data came from immunoSEQ multiplex PCR; TCRdb stores just in-frame clones and leaves some out. The sample yields 500,000 to 800,000 clones, 12% seen once. The source of this sequence is a man younger than 45 with type 1 diabetes. V gene TRBV5-1 combines with J gene TRBJ2-1, with D perhaps matching TRBD1 or TRBD2 (5 bases each). Sequences were obtained from naive CD4+ T cells from blood. The CDR3 here is CASSQGDEDNEQFF. The CDR3 DNA reads TGCGCCAGCAGCCAAGGGGACGAAGACAATGAGCAGTTCTTC.